This T cell receptor (beta chain) was retrieved from a study of blood T cell repertoires in COVID-19. Whole-study context: There were acute and convalescent COVID-19 samples, and they came from the United States, Italy and Spain.

The sample holds one count of this clone. The CDR3 length is 13 residues. The V gene's germline CDR1 is SNHLY and CDR2 FYNNEI. Trimming stripped 7 bases from V and 6 bases from J, with 13 bases between. Per the original data handling: How many nucleated cells were present was estimated from reference gene primer amplification. The table came from immunoSEQ multiplex PCR; TCRdb's copy has only in-frame clones and leaves some out. The V and J calls and clone size come from that table; D and trimming were worked out from the DNA. The profile shows around 220,000 clones, approximately 80% of them singletons.

The specimen sequenced was peripheral blood. The chain links TRBV2 to TRBJ2-1, with D possibly being TRBD1 (6 bases). This sequence was found in an elderly woman with active or convalescent COVID-19. This chain's CDR3 is CASNQGRFNEQFF. In nucleotides, the CDR3 is TGTGCCAGCAATCAGGGGCGGTTCAATGAGCAGTTCTTC.